These 20 T cell receptor beta chains came from one sample sequenced in a study of blood T cells in healthy people across ages. Alongside a J-beta primer mix, a sample-barcoded 5' primer served in a second PCR lasting about 6 to 12 cycles. TCRdb redid the calling of the 5' RACE reads with MiXCR, one entry per CDR3 protein. This table holds about 680,000 distinct CDR3 sequences, about 52% found once. Sequenced input: blood. The source of these receptors is a woman aged 60 to 75 in good health.

The gene calls are TRBV28 and TRBJ1-2; D might be TRBD1 (6 bases). This CDR3 has 15 residues. V lost 4 bases and J 4 bases, leaving 16 bases between the germline ends. Germline CDR1 reads MDHEN; CDR2 reads SYDVKM. The CDR3 DNA follows: TGTGCCAGCAGTTCTAACAGGGAATTTATCTATGGCTACACCTTC. Its translation: CASSSNREFIYGYTF.

This chain uses TRBV7-2 with TRBJ2-1; D gene uncertain. CDR1 and CDR2 from the germline V gene are SGHTA and FQGNSA. CDR3 size: 15 residues. V shed 0 bases and J shed 1 base, with 7 bases lying between them. The CDR3 DNA is TGTGCCAGCAGCTTAGCAAGGGTGTCCTACAATGAGCAGTTCTTC. Protein sequence: CASSLARVSYNEQFF.

This clonotype has more than one count but fewer than ten. The rearrangement links TRBV18 to TRBJ2-5; D remains unclear. This CDR3 contains 13 residues. Germline V gene lookup returns CDR1 KGHSH and CDR2 LQKENI. Trimming stripped 4 bases from V and 2 bases from J, with 8 bases between. The CDR3 DNA is TGTGCCAGCTCACAAAACCCACAAGAGACCCAGTACTTC. Translating it yields CASSQNPQETQYF.

The genes are TRBV7-9 and TRBJ1-2; TRBD1 is a possible D gene (5 bases). Between the trimmed V and J ends, which lost 4 bases and 6 bases, there was a span of 9 bases. CDR1 SEHNR and CDR2 FQNEAQ come from the germline V gene (reference sequence). The CDR3 runs 12 residues. CDR3 DNA sequence: TGTGCCAGCAGCTCTGACAGTAATGGCTACACCTTC. Protein: CASSSDSNGYTF.

This clonotype was counted a few times. The chain uses TRBV20-1 and TRBJ2-5; D is undetermined. Trimming shortened V by 3 bases and J by 4 bases, and 6 bases separated the two germline ends. The germline V gene has CDR1 DFQATT and CDR2 SNEGSKA (reference sequence). CDR3 length: 11 amino acids. The CDR3 DNA reads TGCAGTGCTAGGCTCAGAGAGACCCAGTACTTC. It yields the protein CSARLRETQYF.

V and J are TRBV7-2 and TRBJ2-3, with D tentatively TRBD2 (7 bases). The germline gives CDR1 SGHTA, CDR2 FQGNSA. The CDR3 is 14 residues long. V shed 11 bases and J shed 0 bases, with 15 bases lying between them. The CDR3 DNA follows: TGTGCCTCGGGCGGGGGCGGGAGCACAGATACGCAGTATTTT. This codes for CASGGGGSTDTQYF. Full variable domain (remainder filled in from reference TRBV7-2 and TRBJ2-3): GAGVSQSPSNKVTEKGKDVELRCDPISGHTALYWYRQSLGQGLEFLIYFQGNSAPDKSGLPSDRFSAERTGGSVSTLTIQRTQQEDSAVYLCASGGGGSTDTQYFGPGTRLTVL.

The rearrangement links TRBV25-1 to TRBJ2-7; 8 positions agree with TRBD1. The CDR3 contains 13 residues. Losses at the gene ends were 6 bases for V and 5 bases for J; bases not matched to a gene: 6. Germline V gives CDR1 MGHDK, CDR2 SYGVNS. In nucleotides, the CDR3 is TGTGCCAGCAGAGGACAGGGTTGGCACGAGCAGTACTTC. As protein: CASRGQGWHEQYF.

The chain combines TRBV3-1 with TRBJ1-1; 7 bases fit TRBD1. Trimming took 4 bases from V and 5 from J; bases not matched to a gene: 10. The germline V gene encodes CDR1 LGHDT and CDR2 YNNKEL (reference sequence). There are 15 residues in the CDR3. The CDR3 protein is CASSLYRGQRTEAFF. CDR3 bases: TGTGCCAGCAGCCTCTATAGGGGGCAGAGGACTGAAGCTTTCTTT. Supplemented by reference TRBV3-1 and TRBJ1-1, the full variable domain reads DTAVSQTPKYLVTQMGNDKSIKCEQNLGHDTMYWYKQDSKKFLKIMFSYNNKELIINETVPNRFSPKSPDKAHLNLHINSLELGDSAVYFCASSLYRGQRTEAFFGQGTRLTVV.

This clonotype came up a few times. The chain employs TRBV5-1 and TRBJ2-5; TRBD2 matches at 7 bases. The V segment lost 2 bases and the J segment 0 bases; nucleotides outside the gene matches: 1. CDR1 and CDR2 from the germline V gene are SGHRS and YFSETQ. CDR3 length: 14 amino acids. In nucleotides, the CDR3 is TGCGCCAGCAGCTTCACTAGCGACCAAGAGACCCAGTACTTC. Translating it yields CASSFTSDQETQYF.

This clonotype was seen a few times. J is TRBJ2-7 and V is TRBV12-3 or TRBV12-4, with D perhaps given as TRBD1 or TRBD2 (5 bases each). The CDR3 runs to 12 residues. V was cut by 7 bases and J by 7 bases, with 14 bases left in between. CDR3 coding DNA: TGTGCCAGCATCTCCACGGGGCGGGAGCAGTACTTC. Encoded protein: CASISTGREQYF.

This clonotype was recorded many times. This chain uses TRBV4-3 with TRBJ1-1; 7 positions agree with TRBD1. CDR3 length: 17 amino acids. Germline lookup yields CDR1 LGHNA and CDR2 YSLEER. J was trimmed by 1 base and V by 3 bases; bases with no gene match: 11. The CDR3 is CASSHSLAGTANTEAFF. CDR3 bases: TGCGCCAGCAGCCACTCTCTAGCCGGGACAGCGAACACTGAAGCTTTCTTT.

Turning to this clonotype: One end of the junction is discordant with germline, which a read error may explain. Written as DNA, the CDR3 is TGTGCCAGCGCCCGAGGGAGACAGGGAATCTACGGGCAGTACTTC. Protein product: CASARGRQGIYGQYF. The gene calls are TRBV27 and TRBJ2-7, with TRBD1 identical over 7 bases. Germline-derived CDR1 and CDR2 are MNHEY and SMNVEV (reference sequence). The CDR3 has 15 amino acids.

The V call is TRBV7-2, the J call TRBJ2-1; TRBD1 aligns across 7 bases. The CDR3 consists of 16 residues. From germline, CDR1 is SGHTA and CDR2 FQGNSA. The V gene end was trimmed by 6 bases and the J gene end by 0 bases; junction bases not matched to a gene: 8. CDR3 region: CASRYATGSSYNEQFF. The CDR3 DNA reads TGTGCCAGCAGGTACGCGACAGGGAGCTCCTACAATGAGCAGTTCTTC.

This clonotype has a count of ten or more. CDR3 coding DNA: TGCAGCGTGGGAGCCACGGGGGCTCAAGAGACCCAGTACTTC. This gives the protein CSVGATGAQETQYF. The rearrangement links TRBV29-1 to TRBJ2-5; either TRBD1 or TRBD2 may fit D (6 bases each). V dropped 6 bases and J dropped 2 bases, with 16 bases sitting between them. The length of the CDR3 is 14 residues. The germline V gene has CDR1 SQVTM and CDR2 ANQGSEA.

This clonotype has more than one count but fewer than ten. J is TRBJ2-5 and V is TRBV12-3 or TRBV12-4, with D possibly being TRBD1 (6 bases). The CDR3 has 12 amino acids. Trimming took off 6 bases at V and 3 bases at J, with 8 bases between the two ends. The CDR3 protein is CASSHREETQYF. The CDR3 nucleotides are TGTGCCAGCAGCCACAGGGAAGAGACCCAGTACTTC.

CDR3 sequence (DNA): TGTGCCATCAGGAGCGGGAGCTACTACAATGAGCAGTTCTTC. It translates to CAIRSGSYYNEQFF. The chain joins TRBV10-3 to TRBJ2-1, with 8 bases fitting TRBD2. With 6 bases clipped from V and 3 bases from J, the junction kept 4 bases outside the gene matches. The CDR3 is made up of 14 amino acids. Germline V gives CDR1 ENHRY, CDR2 SYGVKD.

V gene TRBV28 combines with J gene TRBJ2-7; D is unresolved. Germline assignment: CDR1 MDHEN and CDR2 SYDVKM. V was trimmed by 5 bases and J by 4 bases, leaving 12 bases between them. CDR3 size: 13 residues. The CDR3 protein is CASSPPGLYEQYF. The CDR3 nucleotides read TGTGCCAGCAGTCCCCCGGGTCTTTACGAGCAGTACTTC.

The chain employs TRBV27 and TRBJ2-2; TRBD2 matches at 9 bases. Looked up from germline, CDR1 is MNHEY and CDR2 is SMNVEV (reference sequence). The V gene end was trimmed by 3 bases and the J gene end by 0 bases; junction bases not matched to a gene: 14. The length of the CDR3 is 20 residues. CDR3 region: CASSFSGSGRDFTNTGELFF. The CDR3 DNA sequence: TGTGCCAGCAGTTTTTCCGGTAGCGGGAGAGACTTTACGAACACCGGGGAGCTGTTTTTT.

The J gene is TRBJ1-5, the V gene TRBV27, with 7 bases aligning to TRBD1. With 6 bases clipped from V and 5 bases from J, the junction kept 7 bases outside the gene matches. Germline V gene data show CDR1 as MNHEY and CDR2 as SMNVEV (reference sequence). The CDR3 is 14 amino acids. CDR3 nucleotides: TGTGCCAGCAGCCCCTCGACAGGGCATCAGCCCCAGCATTTT. Its protein is CASSPSTGHQPQHF.

The sample holds a few counts of this clonotype. V and J are TRBV4-2 and TRBJ2-7, with a weak D call TRBD2 (5 bases). The V and J ends lost 1 base and 7 bases respectively, with 17 bases between them. This CDR3 is built from 15 residues. CDR1 and CDR2 from the germline V gene are LGHNA and YNFKEQ. The CDR3 nucleotides read TGTGCCAGCAGCCAAGGAGATAGCGCTGTAAGGGAGCAGTACTTC. This gives the protein CASSQGDSAVREQYF.